A single sample is the source of the 28 T cell receptor beta chains below, sequenced in a study of CD4 T cells in relation to SARS-CoV-2 and coronaviruses. Before the COVID-19 pandemic, during about 2011-2019, CD4+ T cells were taken from unexposed donors. Isolation of CD4+ T cells took place after about 10 days in culture. Their target antigens are unknown. Profiling relied on immunoSEQ multiplex PCR, and the TCRdb table lists in-frame clones only, not all of them. The sample consists of around 15,000 clones, around 77% of them appearing once. Sequencing was performed on CD4+ T cells from PBMCs, cultured in vitro. These receptors were taken from a human donor in good health.

J is TRBJ1-1 and V is TRBV29-1; 11 nucleotides align to TRBD1. Looked up from germline, CDR1 is SQVTM and CDR2 is ANQGSEA. This CDR3 has 13 residues. The ends lost 7 bases at V and 5 bases at J; junction bases unmatched: 6. The CDR3 DNA reads TGCAGCGCCCAGGACAGGGGGCAAACTGAAGCTTTCTTT. This codes for CSAQDRGQTEAFF.

The rearrangement links TRBV3-1 (or the pseudogene TRBV3-2) to TRBJ2-3, with TRBD2 identical over 7 bases. The length of the CDR3 is 17 residues. CDR1 and CDR2 (germline): LGHDT, YNNKEL (reference sequence). The J segment lost 4 bases and the V segment lost 5 bases, leaving 15 bases of the junction unmatched. The CDR3 sequence is CASSSVREGRVSDTQYF. The CDR3 DNA reads as TGTGCCAGCAGCTCAGTGAGGGAGGGCCGAGTATCAGATACGCAGTATTTT.

CDR3 residues: CATAGTSDYNEQFF. CDR3 nucleotides: TGTGCCACCGCGGGGACTAGCGACTACAATGAGCAGTTCTTC. The gene calls are TRBV10-3 and TRBJ2-1; TRBD2 aligns across 10 bases. Per the germline V gene, CDR1 is ENHRY and CDR2 is SYGVKD. J was trimmed by 3 bases and V by 10 bases; bases with no gene match: 6. The CDR3 has 14 amino acids.

The gene calls are TRBV7-8 and TRBJ2-7; TRBD2 matches at 8 bases. Germline CDR1 is SGHVS and CDR2 is FQNEAQ. The CDR3 is made up of 15 amino acids. Trimming at V came to 1 base and at J to 3 bases, leaving 5 bases not matched to a gene. The CDR3 DNA is TGTGCCAGCAGCTTAGATGCGGGGGGAGGCTACGAGCAGTACTTC. It is translated as CASSLDAGGGYEQYF.

V usage is TRBV3-1 (or the pseudogene TRBV3-2) and J usage is TRBJ1-3, with no clear D. The V gene's germline CDR1 is LGHDT and CDR2 YNNKEL (reference sequence). CDR3 size: 16 residues. V was shortened by 2 bases and J by 0 bases, with 11 bases between the two germline ends. CDR3 loop: CASSQTAASSGNTIYF. In nucleotides, the CDR3 is TGTGCCAGCAGCCAAACAGCAGCGAGCTCTGGAAACACCATATATTTT.

The CDR3 here is CASSSPGQGPDQPQHF. CDR3 DNA sequence: TGTGCCAGCAGTTCCCCGGGACAGGGCCCAGACCAGCCCCAGCATTTT. This chain connects TRBV6-2 or TRBV6-3 to TRBJ1-5; 9 nucleotides line up with TRBD1. Germline V CDR1 and CDR2: MNHEY, SVGEGT. V trimming: 4 bases; J trimming: 7 bases; junction bases outside the gene matches: 11. The CDR3 has 16 residues.

In the case of this clone: One junction end disagrees with the germline gene, perhaps due to a read error. This chain links TRBV9 with TRBJ1-3; D perhaps matches TRBD1 (5 bases). The CDR3 contains 15 residues. The V gene's germline CDR1 is SGDLS and CDR2 YYNGEE. As DNA, the CDR3 is TGTGCCAGCAGCCAACGAGGGCAGGGTGGACACACCATATATTTT. It is translated as CASSQRGQGGHTIYF.

The chain is built from TRBV12-3 or TRBV12-4 and TRBJ1-5; D is undetermined. The CDR3 loop spans 13 amino acids. The V end lost 3 bases, the J end lost 5 bases, and 8 bases lay between the germline ends. This CDR3 is CASSLYGDQPQHF. CDR3 in DNA: TGTGCCAGCAGTTTGTATGGGGATCAGCCCCAGCATTTT.

The CDR3 nucleotides read TGTGCCTGGAGCTCCCGGGACCGTCCCGAGGCCTATGGCTACACCTTC. This codes for CAWSSRDRPEAYGYTF. This rearrangement joins TRBV30 to TRBJ1-2; perhaps TRBD1 as D (5 bases). The CDR3 contains 16 residues. The V gene's germline CDR1 is GTSNPN and CDR2 SVGIG (reference sequence). V was clipped by 3 bases and J by 4 bases, with 21 bases between them. The full variable domain, with the rest looked up from reference TRBV30 and TRBJ1-2, is SQTIHQWPATLVQPVGSPLSLECTVEGTSNPNLYWYRQAAGRGLQLLFYSVGIGQISSEVPQNLSASRPQDRQFILSSKKLLLSDSGFYLCAWSSRDRPEAYGYTFGSGTRLTVV.

The V and J genes are TRBV6-6 and TRBJ2-7; possibly TRBD1 for D (6 bases). V lost 7 bases and J 3 bases, leaving 16 bases between the germline ends. CDR1 MNHNY and CDR2 SVGAGI come from the germline V gene (reference sequence). This CDR3 comprises 14 residues. CDR3 protein: CASTNNREGYEQYF. In DNA, the CDR3 is TGTGCCAGCACCAACAACAGGGAAGGCTACGAGCAGTACTTC.

The chain is built from TRBV5-1 and TRBJ2-2; possible D gene TRBD2, 6 bases. In germline, CDR1 is SGHRS, CDR2 YFSETQ. The germline V and J ends were trimmed by 5 bases and 0 bases, with 11 bases remaining between them. The CDR3 contains 15 residues. The CDR3 nucleotides read TGCGCCAGCAGGCTAGCGTTTTCGAACACCGGGGAGCTGTTTTTT. Amino acid sequence: CASRLAFSNTGELFF.

V is TRBV28 and J is TRBJ1-1; no reliable D call. Trimming removed 7 bases from V and 3 bases from J, with 15 bases in between. This CDR3 spans 14 amino acids. Germline V gives CDR1 MDHEN, CDR2 SYDVKM. CDR3 residues: CASTRPLWDTEAFF. In DNA form, the CDR3 reads TGTGCCAGCACCCGTCCGCTGTGGGACACTGAAGCTTTCTTT. The whole variable domain, filled in from reference TRBV28 and TRBJ1-1, reads DVKVTQSSRYLVKRTGEKVFLECVQDMDHENMFWYRQDPGLGLRLIYFSYDVKMKEKGDIPEGYSVSREKKERFSLILESASTNQTSMYLCASTRPLWDTEAFFGQGTRLTVV.

Written as DNA, the CDR3 is TGCGCCAGCAGCAGGACAGGGGGTATCGGGGAGCTGTTTTTT. Its translation is CASSRTGGIGELFF. The rearrangement uses TRBV4-1 and TRBJ2-2, with 10 positions matching TRBD1. Per the germline V gene, CDR1 is MGHRA and CDR2 is YSYEKL. With 5 bases clipped from V and 7 bases from J, the junction kept 4 bases outside the gene matches. The CDR3 contains 14 residues.

This chain joins TRBV7-9 and TRBJ2-1; TRBD1 aligns across 7 bases. The J segment lost 2 bases and the V segment lost 2 bases, leaving 6 bases of the junction unmatched. Germline loops: CDR1 SEHNR, CDR2 FQNEAQ (reference sequence). The CDR3 has 16 amino acids. This chain's CDR3 is CASSLRWTGTYNEQFF. Here the CDR3 DNA reads TGTGCCAGCAGCTTACGTTGGACAGGTACCTACAATGAGCAGTTCTTC. The full variable domain, in which reference TRBV7-9 and TRBJ2-1 provide the parts outside the CDR3, is DTGVSQNPRHKITKRGQNVTFRCDPISEHNRLYWYRQTLGQGPEFLTYFQNEAQLEKSRLLSDRFSAERPKGSFSTLEIQRTEQGDSAMYLCASSLRWTGTYNEQFFGPGTRLTVL.

V gene TRBV30 combines with J gene TRBJ2-1; 9 bases map to TRBD2. V shed 3 bases, J shed 5 bases, and the junction held 11 bases outside the gene matches. Germline V lookup: CDR1 GTSNPN, CDR2 SVGIG (reference sequence). This CDR3 comprises 16 residues. This CDR3 reads CAWRPWGLAGHNEQFF. CDR3 DNA: TGTGCCTGGAGACCTTGGGGGCTAGCGGGACACAATGAGCAGTTCTTC.

J is TRBJ1-2 and V is TRBV12-3 or TRBV12-4; D not resolved. Trimming took 5 bases from V and 6 from J, leaving 10 bases between them. This CDR3 contains 12 residues. The CDR3 spells CASSADMDGYTF. The CDR3 nucleotides read TGTGCCAGCAGTGCAGACATGGATGGCTACACCTTC.

The rearrangement joins TRBV2 to TRBJ1-2; 7 bases align to TRBD1. The ends lost 8 bases at V and 5 bases at J; junction bases unmatched: 8. The CDR3 length is 13 residues. The germline gives CDR1 SNHLY, CDR2 FYNNEI. The DNA of the CDR3 is TGTGCCAGCTCGGGACAGTCACTATATGGCTACACCTTC. Amino acid sequence: CASSGQSLYGYTF.

The chain couples TRBV4-2 to TRBJ1-6; D perhaps matches TRBD1 (6 bases). Trimming removed 0 bases at V and 7 bases at J, with 19 bases between. This CDR3 region has 18 residues. Germline V gives CDR1 LGHNA, CDR2 YNFKEQ. The CDR3: CASSQDLFGTTSNSPLHF. The CDR3 coding sequence is TGTGCCAGCAGCCAAGACTTATTCGGGACAACGTCAAATTCACCCCTCCACTTT.

The chain couples TRBV5-4 to TRBJ2-7, with D tentatively TRBD2 (5 bases). The CDR3 is 16 amino acids. In germline, CDR1 is SGHNT, CDR2 YYREEE (reference sequence). V lost 4 bases and J lost 5, with 22 bases in between. The CDR3 DNA follows: TGTGCCAGCAGCCCAGCGGCGGGCGGCAGCCTCCACGAGCAGTACTTC. It codes for CASSPAAGGSLHEQYF.

V is TRBV6-5 and J is TRBJ2-2; possibly TRBD2 for D (5 bases). The CDR3 consists of 13 residues. Trimming cost V 10 bases and J 10 bases, with 19 bases left between them. CDR1 is MNHEY, CDR2 SVGAGI, per germline. The CDR3 protein is CATERTGLEELFF. In DNA form, the CDR3 reads TGTGCCACCGAACGGACTGGACTCGAGGAGCTGTTTTTT.

The rearrangement links TRBV30 to TRBJ2-1; D is perhaps TRBD2 (5 bases). Looked up from germline, CDR1 is GTSNPN and CDR2 is SVGIG (reference sequence). This CDR3 spans 13 amino acids. Trimming took 8 bases from V and 1 from J, leaving 12 bases between them. Here the CDR3 DNA reads TGTGCCGGAACGACGGGATCCTACAATGAGCAGTTCTTC. Its translation: CAGTTGSYNEQFF.

The J gene is TRBJ2-5, the V gene TRBV30; 8 bases match TRBD2. V lost 4 bases and J lost 5; bases outside the gene matches: 3. CDR1 is GTSNPN and CDR2 is SVGIG in the germline V gene (reference sequence). This CDR3 has 12 amino acids. This CDR3 is CAWTSGGETQYF. CDR3 nucleotides: TGTGCCTGGACGTCGGGGGGGGAGACCCAGTACTTC.

The genes are TRBV2 and TRBJ2-1; D is ambiguous. Germline V gives CDR1 SNHLY, CDR2 FYNNEI. V was clipped by 7 bases and J by 7 bases, with 8 bases between them. This CDR3 region has 11 residues. The CDR3 protein is CASTGRNEQFF. CDR3 nucleotides: TGTGCCAGCACCGGACGGAATGAGCAGTTCTTC.

This chain connects TRBV15 to TRBJ1-4, with a tentative D call TRBD1 (5 bases). V was clipped by 8 bases and J by 5 bases, with 12 bases between them. The CDR3 has 13 residues. Germline lookup yields CDR1 LNHNV and CDR2 YYDKDF (reference sequence). The CDR3 loop is CATQRGTNEKLFF. The CDR3 bases are TGTGCCACCCAAAGGGGTACCAATGAAAAACTGTTTTTT.

The chain links TRBV7-7 to TRBJ2-5, with D possibly being TRBD1 or TRBD2 (5 bases each). V was pared by 1 base and J by 3 bases, with 18 bases between. The CDR3 length is 17 residues. Germline V gene lookup returns CDR1 SSHAT and CDR2 FNYEAQ (reference sequence). The CDR3 region is CASSLEFGFLGEETQYF. The CDR3 coding sequence is TGTGCCAGCAGCTTAGAGTTCGGTTTCCTGGGGGAAGAGACCCAGTACTTC.

This chain connects TRBV24-1 to TRBJ1-2, with a possible D match to TRBD1 (5 bases). Trimming took off 7 bases at V and 4 bases at J, with 12 bases between the two ends. CDR1 and CDR2 from the germline V gene are KGHDR and SFDVKD. This CDR3 is 13 amino acids long. The CDR3 is CATSAGGGYGYTF. The CDR3 DNA sequence: TGTGCCACCAGCGCCGGGGGGGGCTATGGCTACACCTTC.

V usage is TRBV7-9 and J usage is TRBJ2-7; D not certain. Germline values: CDR1 SEHNR, CDR2 FQNEAQ (reference sequence). This CDR3 spans 12 amino acids. The V end was cut by 5 bases, the J end by 3 bases, with 8 bases between. This CDR3 reads CASSQEFYEQYF. As DNA, the CDR3 is TGTGCCAGCAGCCAGGAGTTCTACGAGCAGTACTTC.

The chain recombines TRBV9 with TRBJ1-3; no clear D. Trimming took off 0 bases at V and 3 bases at J, with 13 bases between the two ends. Germline V lookup: CDR1 SGDLS, CDR2 YYNGEE. This CDR3 comprises 16 residues. For the CDR3, the DNA is TGTGCCAGCAGCGTAGACCCCGGAGGTTTTGGAAACACCATATATTTT. Translation: CASSVDPGGFGNTIYF.